This TCR beta chain was retrieved from a study of blood T cell repertoires in COVID-19. Study-wide background: Acute-phase and convalescent COVID-19 samples originated in the United States, Italy and Spain. T cells, B-cell-depleted T cells, or PBMCs supplied cDNA or gDNA.

Under the authors' procedure: Nucleated cell counts were estimated from reference gene primer amplification. Profiled with immunoSEQ multiplex PCR; TCRdb holds only in-frame clones, not every one. That table furnishes V, J and clone size, whereas the DNA furnished D and trimming. Of about 220,000 clones listed, about 80% are singletons. The germline V gene encodes CDR1 SGHRS and CDR2 YFSETQ. Trimming took 1 base from V and 5 from J; bases not matched to a gene: 5. The CDR3 loop spans 14 amino acids. This TCR was sampled from a woman aged 60 to 75 with acute or convalescent COVID-19. This chain joins TRBV5-1 and TRBJ2-7; 8 positions match TRBD1. The sample comprised peripheral blood. CDR3 bases: TGCGCCAGCAGCTTGCATCAGGGGGCCGACGAGCAGTACTTC. Residues: CASSLHQGADEQYF. Variable domain in full (rest from reference TRBV5-1 and TRBJ2-7): KAGVTQTPRYLIKTRGQQVTLSCSPISGHRSVSWYQQTPGQGLQFLFEYFSETQRNKGNFPGRFSGRQFSNSRSEMNVSTLELGDSALYLCASSLHQGADEQYFGPGTRLTVT.